The rows below give T cell receptor beta chains drawn from one sample of a study of blood T cell repertoires in COVID-19. The assay was immunoSEQ multiplex PCR, and TCRdb's table has in-frame clones only and misses some. The sample holds 150,000 to 200,000 clones; nearly 85% are singletons and the top ten take about 4.9%. The sequenced material came from peripheral blood. Source of these receptors: a woman aged 30 to 39 with acute or convalescent COVID-19. Each CDR3 is given with its conserved first and last residue. The order of the fields is V gene, D gene, J gene, CDR3 DNA, CDR3 protein. A D gene is named only where the DNA matches it firmly.

V: TRBV2; D: TRBD2; J: TRBJ2-2; DNA: TGTGCCAGCAAATTTTTTAGCGGGGAGGGGACCGGGGAGCTGTTTTTT; CDR3: CASKFFSGEGTGELFF
V: TRBV9; D: TRBD2; J: TRBJ2-5; DNA: TGTGCCAGCAGCGTAGAGAGCGGGGGGTTTTGGGAGACCCAGTACTTC; CDR3: CASSVESGGFWETQYF
V: TRBV6-6; D: .; J: TRBJ2-7; DNA: TGTGCCAGCAGTGATTGGACAGCTGGCGAGCAGTACTTC; CDR3: CASSDWTAGEQYF
V: TRBV11-1; D: .; J: TRBJ2-7; DNA: TGTGCCAGCAGCTTATCGGAGTCCGTTTACGAGCAGTACTTC; CDR3: CASSLSESVYEQYF
V: TRBV5-4; D: TRBD1; J: TRBJ1-1; DNA: TGTGCCAGCAGCCCCCCCGGGACAGGGTATACTGAAGCTTTCTTT; CDR3: CASSPPGTGYTEAFF
V: TRBV5-4; D: .; J: TRBJ1-6; DNA: TGTGCCAGCAGCCCAGTGCAGGGTTTAGATTCACCCCTCCACTTT; CDR3: CASSPVQGLDSPLHF
V: TRBV9; D: TRBD2; J: TRBJ2-7; DNA: TGTGCCAGCAGCGGGACTAGCGGGAACTACGAGCAGTACTTC; CDR3: CASSGTSGNYEQYF
V: TRBV28; D: TRBD2; J: TRBJ2-1; DNA: TGTGCCAGCAGTTGGGGACTAGGGGATTGGAATGAGCAGTTCTTC; CDR3: CASSWGLGDWNEQFF
V: TRBV5-1; D: .; J: TRBJ2-4; DNA: TGCGCCAGCAGCTTGGGTCCAGGGGAAAACATTCAGTACTTC; CDR3: CASSLGPGENIQYF
V: TRBV5-8; D: .; J: TRBJ1-4; DNA: TGTGCCAGCAGCTTGGCCTTCGCAGGCGATGAAAAACTGTTTTTT; CDR3: CASSLAFAGDEKLFF